The 28 T cell receptor beta chains below all came from one sample that was sequenced in a study of Graves' ophthalmopathy and Graves' hyperthyroidism. Amplification targeted the TCR beta CDR3 regions, with RNA transcripts as the source material. A first-round RT-PCR used HTBI primers, followed by a second-round multiplex PCR. MiXCR, applied by TCRdb to the multiplex PCR reads, yields one record per CDR3 protein. This table holds about 410,000 distinct CDR3 sequences, 18% found once. The sample comprised peripheral blood. Source of these receptors: a woman aged 18 to 35 with Graves' ophthalmopathy.

The chain couples TRBV30 to TRBJ2-7, with 9 bases lining up with TRBD2. The trim removed 4 bases at V and 2 bases at J, leaving 3 bases unmatched. The CDR3 spans 13 residues. Germline CDR1 and CDR2: GTSNPN and SVGIG (reference sequence). DNA for the CDR3: TGTGCCTGGAATCTAGCGGGGACCTACGAGCAGTACTTC. Encoded protein: CAWNLAGTYEQYF. The complete variable domain, with remaining parts taken from reference TRBV30 and TRBJ2-7, reads SQTIHQWPATLVQPVGSPLSLECTVEGTSNPNLYWYRQAAGRGLQLLFYSVGIGQISSEVPQNLSASRPQDRQFILSSKKLLLSDSGFYLCAWNLAGTYEQYFGPGTRLTVT.

At least ten counts were recorded for this clonotype. V gene TRBV7-8 combines with J gene TRBJ2-7; 8 bases are a match to TRBD1. Germline assignment: CDR1 SGHVS and CDR2 FQNEAQ. J was trimmed by 6 bases and V by 6 bases; bases with no gene match: 10. The CDR3 length is 14 residues. CDR3 protein: CASRQTGQGGEQYF. CDR3 DNA sequence: TGTGCCAGCAGGCAAACTGGACAGGGCGGCGAGCAGTACTTC.

This clonotype was seen many times. This chain links TRBV6-5 with TRBJ1-2, with D unclear. The germline CDR1 and CDR2 sequences are MNHEY and SVGAGI. Trimming pared 0 bases from V and 8 bases from J, leaving 16 bases between. The CDR3 loop spans 15 amino acids. The CDR3 DNA reads TGTGCCAGCAGTTACTCGATCGCATGGGAAGGGGGCTACACCTTC. Encoded protein: CASSYSIAWEGGYTF.

This clonotype appeared many times. The chain carries TRBV19 and TRBJ2-5; TRBD2 aligns across 10 bases. CDR1 LNHDA and CDR2 SQIVND come from the germline V gene (reference sequence). The CDR3 has 15 residues. The ends lost 2 bases at V and 4 bases at J; junction bases unmatched: 4. DNA of the CDR3: TGTGCCAGTAGTATAATGGGGACTAGCGTAGAGACCCAGTACTTC. Translated: CASSIMGTSVETQYF.

The chain combines TRBV5-1 with TRBJ2-4; D unresolved. The CDR3 sequence is 13 residues long. Germline V gene data show CDR1 as SGHRS and CDR2 as YFSETQ. The ends were cut back, 0 bases at V and 6 bases at J, with 7 bases in the middle. The CDR3 DNA sequence: TGCGCCAGCAGCTTGGCTGGTTCAAACATTCAGTACTTC. Its protein is CASSLAGSNIQYF.

This clonotype was detected many times. This chain joins TRBV20-1 and TRBJ2-7, with 8 bases matching TRBD2. V was pared by 6 bases and J by 0 bases, with 4 bases of the junction left unmatched. The germline V gene encodes CDR1 DFQATT and CDR2 SNEGSKA (reference sequence). The CDR3 has 13 residues. The CDR3 bases are TGCAGTGCACGGAGCGGGAGCTCCTACGAGCAGTACTTC. Translating it yields CSARSGSSYEQYF.

This clonotype has at least ten counts. The chain uses TRBV12-3 or TRBV12-4 and TRBJ1-1; weak D call: TRBD1 (5 bases). Trimming cost V 5 bases and J 1 base, with 11 bases left between them. This CDR3 has 14 residues. Here the CDR3 reads CASSPPGPNTEAFF. CDR3 in DNA: TGTGCCAGCAGTCCTCCGGGACCGAACACTGAAGCTTTCTTT.

V gene TRBV11-2 combines with J gene TRBJ1-3; D is ambiguous. CDR1 is SGHAT and CDR2 is FQNNGV in the germline V gene. V lost 5 bases to trimming and J lost 4 bases, with 12 bases between them. The CDR3 is 14 amino acids. For the CDR3, the DNA is TGTGCCAGCAGCCCGCCAGGTTCCGGAAACACCATATATTTT. It encodes CASSPPGSGNTIYF.

This clonotype was observed at least ten times. J is TRBJ2-5 and V is TRBV20-1; D gene ambiguous. V lost 5 bases and J 3 bases, leaving 10 bases between the germline ends. Germline CDR1 and CDR2: DFQATT and SNEGSKA (reference sequence). This CDR3 comprises 12 residues. This CDR3 reads CSAQDRKETQYF. The CDR3 bases are TGCAGTGCTCAGGACCGAAAAGAGACCCAGTACTTC.

This chain connects TRBV28 to TRBJ2-5; 8 bases are shared with TRBD1. Germline V gene sequence: CDR1 MDHEN, CDR2 SYDVKM. The J segment lost 5 bases and the V segment lost 6 bases, leaving 8 bases of the junction unmatched. The CDR3 runs 14 residues. The CDR3 region has the DNA TGTGCCAGCAGCCGGACAGGGAGCAGGGAGACCCAGTACTTC. The encoded protein is CASSRTGSRETQYF.

Many counts were recorded for this clonotype. The chain links TRBV6-5 to TRBJ1-3, with D hard to call. Trimming left V 5 bases short and J 0 bases short, with 14 bases between. Germline values: CDR1 MNHEY, CDR2 SVGAGI. This CDR3 spans 16 amino acids. The CDR3, as DNA: TGTGCCAGCAGTAGGGCGGACCTATCCTCTGGAAACACCATATATTTT. Translated: CASSRADLSSGNTIYF.

This clonotype occurred many times. The rearrangement uses TRBV12-3 or TRBV12-4 and TRBJ1-5; D is undetermined. Trimming pared 5 bases from V and 0 bases from J, leaving 11 bases between. The CDR3 loop spans 15 amino acids. CDR3 nucleotides: TGTGCCAGCAGTCGAAGGGAAAATAGCAATCAGCCCCAGCATTTT. Translating gives CASSRRENSNQPQHF.

The J gene is TRBJ2-2, the V gene TRBV6-2 or TRBV6-3; the D is unclear. V gave up 4 bases and J gave up 5 bases, with 8 bases separating them. Germline lookup yields CDR1 MNHEY and CDR2 SVGEGT. This CDR3 is built from 13 residues. Written as DNA, the CDR3 is TGTGCCAGCAGTTTCGGAGAGACCGGGGAGCTGTTTTTT. Its translation is CASSFGETGELFF.

This clonotype was seen ten or more times. This rearrangement joins TRBV14 to TRBJ2-5; D possibly corresponds to TRBD1 (5 bases). Trimming took off 0 bases at V and 5 bases at J, with 13 bases between the two ends. Germline-derived CDR1 and CDR2 are SGHDN and FVKESK. The CDR3 runs to 15 residues. The CDR3 DNA follows: TGTGCCAGCAGCCAAGACAGGGCTTCAATGGAGACCCAGTACTTC. The encoded protein is CASSQDRASMETQYF.

The sample holds many counts of this clonotype. V and J are TRBV13 and TRBJ2-2; TRBD2 is a possible D gene (6 bases). V was cut by 5 bases and J by 1 base, with 14 bases left in between. This CDR3 region has 16 residues. CDR1 and CDR2 (germline): PRHDT, FYEKMQ (reference sequence). The CDR3 sequence: CASSPHGTRNTGELFF. CDR3 in DNA: TGTGCCAGCAGCCCACACGGGACTCGGAACACCGGGGAGCTGTTTTTT. Using reference TRBV13 and TRBJ2-2 for the parts outside the CDR3, the full variable domain is AAGVIQSPRHLIKEKRETATLKCYPIPRHDTVYWYQQGPGQDPQFLISFYEKMQSDKGSIPDRFSAQQFSDYHSELNMSSLELGDSALYFCASSPHGTRNTGELFFGEGSRLTVL.

This clonotype was found many times. The J gene is TRBJ2-7, the V gene TRBV9; 10 bases align to TRBD2. Per the germline V gene, CDR1 is SGDLS and CDR2 is YYNGEE. J gave up 2 bases and V 0 bases, and 2 bases lay outside the gene matches. The CDR3 is 15 residues long. In nucleotides, the CDR3 is TGTGCCAGCAGCGTAGGTAGCGGGAGGACCTACGAGCAGTACTTC. Translated: CASSVGSGRTYEQYF.

This clonotype was seen many times. This chain joins TRBV9 and TRBJ2-5, with 10 positions matching TRBD2. Germline V gene lookup returns CDR1 SGDLS and CDR2 YYNGEE. Unmatched junction bases numbered 4, after V lost 2 bases and J lost 3 bases. The CDR3 extends over 15 amino acids. In nucleotides, the CDR3 is TGTGCCAGCAGCGTTAGCGGGGGGCCAGAAGAGACCCAGTACTTC. Amino acid sequence: CASSVSGGPEETQYF.

This clonotype has at least ten counts. The J gene is TRBJ1-1, the V gene TRBV25-1; D unresolved. CDR1 and CDR2 from the germline V gene are MGHDK and SYGVNS. This CDR3 comprises 15 residues. The V gene lost 3 bases and the J gene lost 4 bases, with 15 bases spanning the gap. The CDR3 DNA is TGTGCCAGCAGTGAGAGGAGGGATCGGGTCACTGAAGCTTTCTTT. This codes for CASSERRDRVTEAFF.

This clonotype was seen at least ten times. The DNA of the CDR3 is TGTGCCAGCAGTCGGGACAGGGAGACCGGGGAGCTGTTTTTT. Encoded protein: CASSRDRETGELFF. This chain joins TRBV2 and TRBJ2-2; TRBD1 aligns across 9 bases. Germline assignment: CDR1 SNHLY and CDR2 FYNNEI. V was pared by 5 bases and J by 5 bases, with 3 bases of the junction left unmatched. The CDR3 is 14 residues long.

This clonotype was counted at least ten times. This chain links TRBV27 with TRBJ2-7; no definite D call. The germline V gene has CDR1 MNHEY and CDR2 SMNVEV (reference sequence). Trimming stripped 4 bases from V and 6 bases from J, with 10 bases between. CDR3 length: 12 residues. As DNA, the CDR3 is TGTGCCAGCAGTTCCCCCGAGCGCGAGCAGTACTTC. Protein product: CASSSPEREQYF.

This clonotype showed up many times. The rearrangement links TRBV12-3 or TRBV12-4 to TRBJ2-7; D perhaps matches TRBD2 (6 bases). V was clipped by 6 bases and J by 6 bases, with 21 bases between them. The CDR3 loop spans 15 amino acids. The CDR3 here is CASSLLGGVESEQYF. The CDR3 DNA sequence: TGTGCCAGCAGCCTACTGGGGGGAGTGGAAAGCGAGCAGTACTTC.

The chain employs TRBV11-2 and TRBJ1-1; D is perhaps TRBD1 (5 bases). This CDR3 comprises 16 residues. V lost 1 base and J lost 1, with 13 bases in between. Germline V gives CDR1 SGHAT, CDR2 FQNNGV. CDR3 in amino acids: CASSLGGARGNTEAFF. The CDR3 DNA follows: TGTGCCAGCAGCTTAGGTGGGGCGCGGGGGAACACTGAAGCTTTCTTT.

There are many counts of this clonotype. This chain uses TRBV19 with TRBJ1-1; TRBD1 matches at 8 bases. The CDR3 contains 14 residues. V lost 5 bases and J lost 4; bases outside the gene matches: 6. CDR1 is LNHDA and CDR2 is SQIVND in the germline V gene (reference sequence). The CDR3 coding sequence is TGTGCCAGTAGTCGACAGGGGAAGGGCACTGAAGCTTTCTTT. This codes for CASSRQGKGTEAFF.

This clonotype was counted at least ten times. The rearrangement links TRBV28 to TRBJ2-7; D unresolved. Trimming stripped 0 bases from V and 6 bases from J, with 6 bases between. CDR1 and CDR2 from the germline V gene are MDHEN and SYDVKM. CDR3 length: 12 amino acids. Here the CDR3 DNA reads TGTGCCAGCAGTTTATGGCCTTGCGAGCAGTACTTC. Translating gives CASSLWPCEQYF.

This clonotype was observed many times. This rearrangement joins TRBV30 to TRBJ2-7; D gene uncertain. The germline V and J ends were trimmed by 0 bases and 6 bases, with 6 bases remaining between them. The CDR3 contains 11 residues. Germline assignment: CDR1 GTSNPN and CDR2 SVGIG (reference sequence). CDR3 region: CAWSVDGEQYF. The CDR3 DNA is TGTGCCTGGAGTGTGGATGGCGAGCAGTACTTC.

This clonotype came up many times. V gene TRBV18 combines with J gene TRBJ2-7, with D perhaps given as TRBD1 or TRBD2 (7 bases each). Trimming shortened V by 2 bases and J by 7 bases, and 15 bases separated the two germline ends. This CDR3 is built from 14 residues. Looked up from germline, CDR1 is KGHSH and CDR2 is LQKENI. In DNA form, the CDR3 reads TGTGCCAGCTCACCAAGGCCAGGGGGGGAAGAGCAGTACTTC. Its protein is CASSPRPGGEEQYF. The whole variable domain, remainder taken from reference TRBV18 and TRBJ2-7, is NAGVMQNPRHLVRRRGQEARLRCSPMKGHSHVYWYRQLPEEGLKFMVYLQKENIIDESGMPKERFSAEFPKEGPSILRIQQVVRGDSAAYFCASSPRPGGEEQYFGPGTRLTVT.

In its sample, this clonotype was seen many times. CDR3 loop: CANSLGPLYTF. CDR3 DNA sequence: TGTGCCAACAGCCTTGGCCCGCTCTACACCTTC. V usage is TRBV6-1 and J usage is TRBJ1-2; D is uncertain. V lost 10 bases and J 10 bases, leaving 16 bases between the germline ends. The CDR3 is made up of 11 amino acids. Germline-derived CDR1 and CDR2 are MNHNS and SASEGT.

This clonotype was detected ten times or more. This rearrangement joins TRBV10-3 to TRBJ2-7; 8 nucleotides match TRBD1. The CDR3 consists of 13 residues. Trimming cost V 10 bases and J 7 bases; bases outside gene matches: 12. The germline CDR1 and CDR2 sequences are ENHRY and SYGVKD. The CDR3 reads CATRSGQEYEQYF. Here the CDR3 DNA reads TGTGCCACGAGGTCGGGACAGGAATATGAGCAGTACTTC.